What follows are 3 T cell receptor beta chains derived from one specimen sequenced in a study of T cell responses to AZD1222 COVID-19 vaccine. Repertoires were generated with immunoSEQ multiplex PCR, while TCRdb's copy carries only in-frame clones and drops some. The table lists 100,000 to 150,000 clones, just over 85% of them singletons. The source material was peripheral blood, sampled on day 0 of AZD1222 vaccination. The receptors were gathered from an adult in good health.

The CDR3 sequence: CASSSAGFSTDTQYF. In nucleotides, the CDR3 is TGTGCCAGCAGCTCCGCGGGATTTAGCACAGATACGCAGTATTTT. The chain links TRBV11-2 to TRBJ2-3; D may be TRBD2 (6 bases). This CDR3 has 15 residues. The V gene lost 4 bases and the J gene lost 0 bases, with 11 bases spanning the gap. In germline, CDR1 is SGHAT, CDR2 FQNNGV.

The chain uses TRBV21-1 and TRBJ1-5; TRBD1 was called by the table and not checked on the DNA. TRBV21-1 is an annotated pseudogene. The CDR3 contains 17 residues. In nucleotides, the CDR3 is TGTGCCAGCAGCAAGTGGGACAAACCCCGTAGCAATCAGCCCCAGCATTTT. It is translated as CASSKWDKPRSNQPQHF.

V gene TRBV28 combines with J gene TRBJ2-1; D gene unclear. The germline V gene encodes CDR1 MDHEN and CDR2 SYDVKM. The CDR3 has 17 amino acids. Trimming pared 1 base from V and 3 bases from J, leaving 16 bases between. CDR3 bases: TGTGCCAGCAGTTTATTATCCCCAGCAGGCTTCTACAATGAGCAGTTCTTC. Its protein product is CASSLLSPAGFYNEQFF. The variable domain in full, with the rest retrieved from reference TRBV28 and TRBJ2-1, is DVKVTQSSRYLVKRTGEKVFLECVQDMDHENMFWYRQDPGLGLRLIYFSYDVKMKEKGDIPEGYSVSREKKERFSLILESASTNQTSMYLCASSLLSPAGFYNEQFFGPGTRLTVL.